These T cell receptor beta chains were read from a single sample in a study of T cell repertoires in cytomegalovirus infection. Via MiXCR, TCRdb re-called the reads, giving one row per CDR3 protein. The sample has around 490,000 distinct CDR3 sequences, about 25% seen once. Sample: PBMCs. These receptors came from a human donor in good health (CMV status not recorded). Some clones in this sample may be carry-over from other donors' samples. CDR3s include the opening cysteine and the closing phenylalanine or tryptophan. Each record gives: clone size, V gene, CDR3 protein. Rows give clone size only sometimes, using once, few, many, or a class for an expanded clone.

size: many
V: TRBV7-8
CDR3: CASSLDRVDTQYF

size: .
V: TRBV28
CDR3: CASSLAEGLAGPSDTQYF

size: many
V: TRBV7-2
CDR3: CASSLPGTSGRVVADTQYF

size: .
V: TRBV7-2
CDR3: CASSLQRSPHNEQFF

size: .
V: TRBV12-3/TRBV12-4
CDR3: CASSLGPENYGYTF

size: .
V: TRBV5-1
CDR3: CASSLGTSKNIQYF

size: .
V: TRBV15
CDR3: CATSSGQGLGTDTQYF

size: .
V: TRBV10-3
CDR3: CAIKKLQGEQYF

size: .
V: TRBV6-2/TRBV6-3
CDR3: CASSYSSGNGGYTF

size: few
V: TRBV6-5
CDR3: CASSYSPDRGLYEQYF

size: .
V: TRBV30
CDR3: CAWSEGAYNSPLHF

size: .
V: TRBV3-1
CDR3: CASARGQGAYNEQFF

size: many
V: TRBV7-2
CDR3: CASSPTSVRTDTQYF

size: once
V: TRBV29-1
CDR3: CSVEKGQGGYGYTF

size: many
V: TRBV28
CDR3: CASTREFSNQPQHF

size: .
V: TRBV29-1
CDR3: CSVVTDYEQYF

size: .
V: TRBV5-1
CDR3: CASSSGLAARSSTDTQYF

size: many
V: TRBV7-6
CDR3: CASSMVAGAGYNEQFF

size: .
V: TRBV11-2
CDR3: CASSLVPGDTQYF

size: .
V: TRBV19
CDR3: CASSWRESSGYTF

size: many
V: TRBV7-3
CDR3: CASSLAGGSTGELFF

size: .
V: TRBV27
CDR3: CASSHPGGGSGANVLTF

size: many
V: TRBV7-2
CDR3: CASSLGQGRLGYTF

size: .
V: TRBV9
CDR3: CASSVAGLAGVNEQFF

size: .
V: TRBV19
CDR3: CASSGRVRETQYF

size: .
V: TRBV6-1
CDR3: CAINRKGDTEAFF

size: .
V: TRBV30
CDR3: CAWRRQGVTEAFF

size: .
V: TRBV5-1
CDR3: CASSLVVEQFF